This T cell receptor (beta chain) is from a study of T cells after yellow fever vaccination. Study-level results: Most clones from primary vaccination were detected again post-booster (about 96% CD4, 88% CD8). It was a weaker secondary response, yet one that peaked faster, at day 5 versus 15. Abundant clonotypes from the bulk population could get into FACS-sorted repertoires as contaminants.

A universal primer site and UMIs were added as TCR cDNA was made by 5'RACE template switching. TCRdb independently ran MiXCR on the 5' RACE reads; one entry per CDR3 protein. The sample records 360,000 or so distinct CDR3 sequences, around 10% being singletons. This clonotype was seen only a few times. What it binds is unknown. J was trimmed by 5 bases and V by 2 bases; bases with no gene match: 4. The CDR3 loop spans 14 amino acids. CDR1 and CDR2 (germline): ENHRY, SYGVKD. This rearrangement joins TRBV10-3 to TRBJ2-7; 9 nucleotides align to TRBD1. The sequence derives from a man aged 18 to 30 who received the YFV17D yellow fever vaccine. Material: PBMCs, obtained on the day of the first yellow fever vaccination. CDR3: CAISEGQGIDEQYF. In nucleotides, the CDR3 is TGTGCCATCAGTGAGGGACAGGGGATCGACGAGCAGTACTTC.